This is a list of T cell receptor beta chains from one sample in a study of T cell repertoires in cytomegalovirus infection. No cognate antigen is known for these TCRs. Via MiXCR, TCRdb re-called the reads, giving one row per CDR3 protein. The sample yields about a million distinct CDR3 sequences, around 30% seen once. Here the sequenced sample was cultured CD8+ T cells from PBMCs, taken from culture after CMV antigen stimulation. These receptors all come from a human donor in good health (CMV status not recorded). Some clones in this sample may be carry-over from other donors' samples. The CDR3 runs from the conserved cysteine through the conserved F or W. Each record gives: CDR3 DNA, CDR3 protein, J gene, clone size, V gene, D gene. A D gene is named only where the DNA matches it firmly. Expanded clones get a size class; other rows say once, few or many, or leave the size out.

CDR3 DNA: TGTGCCAGCAGGCCAATCCCCAGAATAGTCTATGGCTACACCTTC
CDR3 protein: CASRPIPRIVYGYTF
J gene: TRBJ1-2
clone size: many
V gene: TRBV7-8
D gene: NA

CDR3 DNA: TGTGCCAGCAGCGTAGGGCAGGGGACACCTAACTATGGCTACACCTTC
CDR3 protein: CASSVGQGTPNYGYTF
J gene: TRBJ1-2
clone size: NA
V gene: TRBV9
D gene: NA

CDR3 DNA: TGTGCCAGCAGTGATAGACAGGGCGGTCAGCCCCAGCATTTT
CDR3 protein: CASSDRQGGQPQHF
J gene: TRBJ1-5
clone size: NA
V gene: TRBV2
D gene: TRBD1

CDR3 DNA: TGTGCCAGCCGAGGGAGGGGGGCCAATGAGCAGTTCTTC
CDR3 protein: CASRGRGANEQFF
J gene: TRBJ2-1
clone size: few
V gene: TRBV27
D gene: NA

CDR3 DNA: TGTGCCAGCAGTTTACGGGGCGAGGGGATGGGGGCTTTCTTT
CDR3 protein: CASSLRGEGMGAFF
J gene: TRBJ1-1
clone size: few
V gene: TRBV28
D gene: NA

CDR3 DNA: TGCGCCAGCAGCCAAGATAGCGGGGGATATGAGCAGTTCTTC
CDR3 protein: CASSQDSGGYEQFF
J gene: TRBJ2-1
clone size: NA
V gene: TRBV4-3
D gene: TRBD2

CDR3 DNA: TGTGCCAGCAGCTCCGTTGGGCCTAACTACGAGCAGTACTTC
CDR3 protein: CASSSVGPNYEQYF
J gene: TRBJ2-7
clone size: many
V gene: TRBV7-9
D gene: NA

CDR3 DNA: TGCGCCAGCAGCTTGGTAGGACTAGCGGGGGGGCGCAATGAGCAGTTCTTC
CDR3 protein: CASSLVGLAGGRNEQFF
J gene: TRBJ2-1
clone size: few
V gene: TRBV5-1
D gene: TRBD2

CDR3 DNA: TGTGCCAGCACCGACTGGGGCAATCAGCCCCAGCATTTT
CDR3 protein: CASTDWGNQPQHF
J gene: TRBJ1-5
clone size: few
V gene: TRBV6-2/TRBV6-3
D gene: NA

CDR3 DNA: TGTGCCAGCAGTCTCGGTCCCCCGGGGAACCCCTACAATGAGCAGTTCTTC
CDR3 protein: CASSLGPPGNPYNEQFF
J gene: TRBJ2-1
clone size: few
V gene: TRBV27
D gene: NA

CDR3 DNA: TGCAGTGCTACAAGATGGGAGGGGGGGGCAGCCTACGAGCAGTACTTC
CDR3 protein: CSATRWEGGAAYEQYF
J gene: TRBJ2-7
clone size: few
V gene: TRBV20-1
D gene: NA

CDR3 DNA: TGTGCCAGCAGACCCCAGGGACAGGGGATATACAATGAGCAGTTCTTC
CDR3 protein: CASRPQGQGIYNEQFF
J gene: TRBJ2-1
clone size: NA
V gene: TRBV27
D gene: TRBD1

CDR3 DNA: TGTGCCAGCAGCCCGAGCGCAGGGGACTATGGCTACACCTTC
CDR3 protein: CASSPSAGDYGYTF
J gene: TRBJ1-2
clone size: few
V gene: TRBV12-3/TRBV12-4
D gene: NA

CDR3 DNA: TGTGCCAGCAGCCCCCCTCGCCCGCGGACAGAAGAGAGCTACACCTTC
CDR3 protein: CASSPPRPRTEESYTF
J gene: TRBJ1-2
clone size: NA
V gene: TRBV13
D gene: NA

CDR3 DNA: TGTGCCAGCAGTTTAAGGGACCCGGACTCCGACACAGATACGCAGTATTTT
CDR3 protein: CASSLRDPDSDTDTQYF
J gene: TRBJ2-3
clone size: once
V gene: TRBV28
D gene: NA

CDR3 DNA: TGTGCCAGCGTCACTCTGCGGGACACTGAAGCTTTCTTT
CDR3 protein: CASVTLRDTEAFF
J gene: TRBJ1-1
clone size: many
V gene: TRBV6-2/TRBV6-3
D gene: NA

CDR3 DNA: TGTGCCAGTAGTATACCCGCGGGGGAGGGCTCCTACAATGAGCAGTTCTTC
CDR3 protein: CASSIPAGEGSYNEQFF
J gene: TRBJ2-1
clone size: NA
V gene: TRBV19
D gene: TRBD2

CDR3 DNA: TGTGCCAGCAGCTTACCCCAGGGCAGGGACACTGAAGCTTTCTTT
CDR3 protein: CASSLPQGRDTEAFF
J gene: TRBJ1-1
clone size: many
V gene: TRBV7-6
D gene: NA

CDR3 DNA: TGTGCCAGAGAACCGGGACAGGAACCCTATGGCTACACCTTC
CDR3 protein: CAREPGQEPYGYTF
J gene: TRBJ1-2
clone size: NA
V gene: TRBV2
D gene: TRBD1

CDR3 DNA: TGTGCCAGCAGCTTATTATGGGGCGGACTAGCGCTTACAGATACGCAGTATTTT
CDR3 protein: CASSLLWGGLALTDTQYF
J gene: TRBJ2-3
clone size: many
V gene: TRBV7-2
D gene: TRBD2

CDR3 DNA: TGTGCCAGCAGTTACTCGGGGCGGGGCCCGTACAATGAGCAGTTCTTC
CDR3 protein: CASSYSGRGPYNEQFF
J gene: TRBJ2-1
clone size: NA
V gene: TRBV6-5
D gene: NA

CDR3 DNA: TGTGCTAGTGGTCTAGGGGGCCAGGGGGCTTACAATGAGCAGTTCTTC
CDR3 protein: CASGLGGQGAYNEQFF
J gene: TRBJ2-1
clone size: NA
V gene: TRBV12-5
D gene: TRBD1

CDR3 DNA: TGTGCCAGCACTCCGACGGCGAACACTGAAGCTTTCTTT
CDR3 protein: CASTPTANTEAFF
J gene: TRBJ1-1
clone size: many
V gene: TRBV19
D gene: NA

CDR3 DNA: TGTGCCAGTAGTCATTCCCTAGCGGGGGACTCTTCATATAGGACCTACGAGCAGTACTTC
CDR3 protein: CASSHSLAGDSSYRTYEQYF
J gene: TRBJ2-7
clone size: few
V gene: TRBV19
D gene: TRBD2

CDR3 DNA: TGTGCCAGCAGCTTAGCAGCGCACTCCTATAATTCACCCCTCCACTTT
CDR3 protein: CASSLAAHSYNSPLHF
J gene: TRBJ1-6
clone size: few
V gene: TRBV7-9
D gene: NA

CDR3 DNA: TGTGCCAGTAGTATAACCCCTGGGGCAGACACTGAAGCTTTCTTT
CDR3 protein: CASSITPGADTEAFF
J gene: TRBJ1-1
clone size: NA
V gene: TRBV19
D gene: NA

CDR3 DNA: TGTGCCAGCAGCTTGATCCGACAGGGGCGTAACAATGAGCAGTTCTTC
CDR3 protein: CASSLIRQGRNNEQFF
J gene: TRBJ2-1
clone size: NA
V gene: TRBV7-3
D gene: TRBD1

CDR3 DNA: TGCAGCGTTGGGAGCAGCGTTGGAAACACCATATATTTT
CDR3 protein: CSVGSSVGNTIYF
J gene: TRBJ1-3
clone size: NA
V gene: TRBV29-1
D gene: NA

CDR3 DNA: TGTGCCACCAGTGATCCTAGACAGAGTACGAACACCGGGGAGCTGTTTTTT
CDR3 protein: CATSDPRQSTNTGELFF
J gene: TRBJ2-2
clone size: NA
V gene: TRBV24-1
D gene: NA

CDR3 DNA: TGTGCCAGCGGAACGGGACAGGGGGCCATCGGGGAGCTGTTTTTT
CDR3 protein: CASGTGQGAIGELFF
J gene: TRBJ2-2
clone size: NA
V gene: TRBV28
D gene: TRBD1

CDR3 DNA: TGTGCCAGCAGACTACCGACATCGAACTATGGCTACACCTTC
CDR3 protein: CASRLPTSNYGYTF
J gene: TRBJ1-2
clone size: NA
V gene: TRBV6-1
D gene: NA

CDR3 DNA: TGTGCCAGCAGCGATCGGGACGTAGGAGGGTATGGCTACACCTTC
CDR3 protein: CASSDRDVGGYGYTF
J gene: TRBJ1-2
clone size: few
V gene: TRBV7-9
D gene: NA

CDR3 DNA: TGTGCCAGCAGTAAGGACCGAGAGCTGTATGGCTACACCTTC
CDR3 protein: CASSKDRELYGYTF
J gene: TRBJ1-2
clone size: once
V gene: TRBV2
D gene: NA

CDR3 DNA: TGCAGTGCTAGTGACAGAGTTTCATACGAGCAGTACTTC
CDR3 protein: CSASDRVSYEQYF
J gene: TRBJ2-7
clone size: NA
V gene: TRBV20-1
D gene: NA

CDR3 DNA: TGTGCCAGCAGCCCCAGGGGACAGGGGGTTTACAATGAGCAGTTCTTC
CDR3 protein: CASSPRGQGVYNEQFF
J gene: TRBJ2-1
clone size: NA
V gene: TRBV7-9
D gene: TRBD1

CDR3 DNA: TGTGCCTTCGTGGCTAGAGACACGCCGGGGACTAAAGCTTTCTTT
CDR3 protein: CAFVARDTPGTKAFF
J gene: TRBJ1-1
clone size: NA
V gene: TRBV7-4
D gene: NA

CDR3 DNA: TGTGCCAGCGGACAGGGGTTGAATTACGAGCAGTACTTC
CDR3 protein: CASGQGLNYEQYF
J gene: TRBJ2-7
clone size: many
V gene: TRBV7-6
D gene: TRBD1

CDR3 DNA: TGTGCCAGCAGCTACTTTCCTCCGGGACAGGGTCTTTACATTCAGTACTTC
CDR3 protein: CASSYFPPGQGLYIQYF
J gene: TRBJ2-4
clone size: NA
V gene: TRBV6-5
D gene: TRBD1

CDR3 DNA: TGCAGCGTTGAACCCCGGACAGGGCACCAAGAGACCCAGTACTTC
CDR3 protein: CSVEPRTGHQETQYF
J gene: TRBJ2-5
clone size: NA
V gene: TRBV29-1
D gene: TRBD1

CDR3 DNA: TGTGCCATCAGTGAGTCGCGAGGCCCAAGCACAGATACGCAGTATTTT
CDR3 protein: CAISESRGPSTDTQYF
J gene: TRBJ2-3
clone size: few
V gene: TRBV10-3
D gene: NA